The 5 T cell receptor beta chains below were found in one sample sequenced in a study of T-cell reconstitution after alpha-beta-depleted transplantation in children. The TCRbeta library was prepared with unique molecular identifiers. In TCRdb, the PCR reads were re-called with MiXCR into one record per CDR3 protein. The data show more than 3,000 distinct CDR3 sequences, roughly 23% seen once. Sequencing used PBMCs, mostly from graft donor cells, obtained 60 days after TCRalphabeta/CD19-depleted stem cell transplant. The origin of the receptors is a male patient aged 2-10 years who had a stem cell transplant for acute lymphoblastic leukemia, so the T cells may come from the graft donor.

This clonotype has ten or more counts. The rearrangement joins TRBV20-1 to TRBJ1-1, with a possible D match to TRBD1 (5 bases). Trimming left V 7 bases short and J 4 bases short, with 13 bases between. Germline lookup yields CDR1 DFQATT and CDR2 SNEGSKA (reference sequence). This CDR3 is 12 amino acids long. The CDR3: CSVPDTSTEAFF. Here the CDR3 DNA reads TGCAGTGTGCCGGACACGAGCACTGAAGCTTTCTTT.

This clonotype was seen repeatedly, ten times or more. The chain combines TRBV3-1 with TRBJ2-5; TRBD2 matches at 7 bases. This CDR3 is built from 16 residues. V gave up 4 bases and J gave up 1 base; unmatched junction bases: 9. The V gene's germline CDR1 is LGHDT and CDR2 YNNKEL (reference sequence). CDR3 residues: CASSLGLLNFQETQYF. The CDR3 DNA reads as TGTGCCAGCAGCCTGGGACTACTTAACTTCCAAGAGACCCAGTACTTC.

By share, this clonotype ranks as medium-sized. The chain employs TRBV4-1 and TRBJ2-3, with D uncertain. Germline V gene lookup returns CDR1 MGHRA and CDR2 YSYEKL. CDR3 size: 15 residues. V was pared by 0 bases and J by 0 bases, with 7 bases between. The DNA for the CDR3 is TGCGCCAGCAGCCAAGAAGAGGCTAGCACAGATACGCAGTATTTT. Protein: CASSQEEASTDTQYF.

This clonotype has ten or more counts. DNA of the CDR3: TGCAGTGCTAGTACTAGCGGGAGTTCCTACGAGCAGTACTTC. Encoded protein: CSASTSGSSYEQYF. V and J are TRBV20-1 and TRBJ2-7, with 11 bases aligning to TRBD2. This CDR3 has 14 residues. Germline CDR1 is DFQATT and CDR2 is SNEGSKA (reference sequence). Losses at the gene ends were 3 bases for V and 1 base for J; bases not matched to a gene: 2.

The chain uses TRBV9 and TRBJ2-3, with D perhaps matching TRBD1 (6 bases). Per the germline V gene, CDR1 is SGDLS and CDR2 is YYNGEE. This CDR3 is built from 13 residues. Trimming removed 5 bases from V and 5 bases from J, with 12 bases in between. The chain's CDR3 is CASRGAGEDTQYF. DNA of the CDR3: TGTGCCAGCAGAGGGGCAGGGGAAGATACGCAGTATTTT.